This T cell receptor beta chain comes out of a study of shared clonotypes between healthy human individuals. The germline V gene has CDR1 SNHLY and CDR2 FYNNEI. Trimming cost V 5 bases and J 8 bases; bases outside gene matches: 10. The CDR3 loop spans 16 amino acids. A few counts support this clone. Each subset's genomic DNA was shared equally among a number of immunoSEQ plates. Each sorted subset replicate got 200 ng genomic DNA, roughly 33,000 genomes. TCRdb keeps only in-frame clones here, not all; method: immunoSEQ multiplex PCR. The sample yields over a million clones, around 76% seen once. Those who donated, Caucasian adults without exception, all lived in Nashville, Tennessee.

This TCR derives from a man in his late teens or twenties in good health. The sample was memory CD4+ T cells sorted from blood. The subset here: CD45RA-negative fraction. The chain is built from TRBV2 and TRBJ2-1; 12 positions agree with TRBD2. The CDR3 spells CASSSSTSGSRDEQFF. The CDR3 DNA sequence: TGTGCCAGCAGTTCCTCGACTAGCGGGAGTAGGGATGAGCAGTTCTTC.